Following are 23 T cell receptor beta chains from one sample sequenced in a study of blood T cell repertoires in COVID-19. TCRdb keeps only in-frame clones here, not all; method: immunoSEQ multiplex PCR. This table holds some 70,000 clones, roughly 81% found once. The sample taken for sequencing was peripheral blood. The receptors originated from a woman aged 70-85 years with acute or convalescent COVID-19.

The chain has TRBV6-6 and TRBJ2-3; D is possibly TRBD2 (6 bases). Trimming stripped 3 bases from V and 0 bases from J, with 10 bases between. Germline values: CDR1 MNHNY, CDR2 SVGAGI (reference sequence). This CDR3 contains 15 residues. As DNA, the CDR3 is TGTGCCAGCAGTTATAGCGGCACTAGCACAGATACGCAGTATTTT. Amino acid sequence: CASSYSGTSTDTQYF.

The V gene is TRBV7-9, the J gene TRBJ2-3; maybe TRBD2 (7 bases). V lost 5 bases, J lost 6 bases, and 15 bases lay in between. CDR1 and CDR2 (germline): SEHNR, FQNEAQ (reference sequence). This CDR3 has 14 residues. CDR3 sequence: CASSPCRGADTQYF. CDR3 sequence (DNA): TGTGCCAGCAGCCCTTGCCGGGGGGCGGATACGCAGTATTTT. Drawing the rest from reference TRBV7-9 and TRBJ2-3, the complete variable domain is DTGVSQNPRHKITKRGQNVTFRCDPISEHNRLYWYRQTLGQGPEFLTYFQNEAQLEKSRLLSDRFSAERPKGSFSTLEIQRTEQGDSAMYLCASSPCRGADTQYFGPGTRLTVL.

J is TRBJ2-4 and V is TRBV5-1; D is unclear. Germline V lookup: CDR1 SGHRS, CDR2 YFSETQ. V lost 0 bases to trimming and J lost 0 bases, with 13 bases between them. The CDR3 length is 17 residues. This CDR3 reads CASSLGSGTIAKNIQYF. As DNA, the CDR3 is TGCGCCAGCAGCTTGGGGTCCGGTACCATAGCCAAAAACATTCAGTACTTC.

The rearrangement links TRBV2 to TRBJ1-4; 7 nucleotides match TRBD1. Germline assignment: CDR1 SNHLY and CDR2 FYNNEI. Losses at the gene ends were 3 bases for V and 8 bases for J; bases not matched to a gene: 9. The CDR3 spans 15 residues. The CDR3: CASSEPVRTGEKLFF. CDR3 nucleotides: TGTGCCAGCAGTGAGCCCGTTAGGACAGGAGAAAAACTGTTTTTT.

V gene TRBV5-8 combines with J gene TRBJ2-2; 13 bases agree with TRBD2. Germline CDR1 reads SGHTS; CDR2 reads YDEGEE. V lost 2 bases, J lost 6 bases, and 10 bases stayed unmatched. The CDR3 is made up of 18 amino acids. CDR3 sequence reads: CASSFPGLAGRFPGELFF. The CDR3 DNA is TGTGCCAGCAGCTTCCCGGGACTAGCGGGAAGATTCCCCGGGGAGCTGTTTTTT. The full variable domain, its missing parts supplied by reference TRBV5-8 and TRBJ2-2, is EAGVTQSPTHLIKTRGQQATLRCSPISGHTSVYWYQQALGLGLQFLLWYDEGEERNRGNFPPRFSGRQFPNYSSELNVNALELEDSALYLCASSFPGLAGRFPGELFFGEGSRLTVL.

This chain uses TRBV25-1 with TRBJ1-1; D gene ambiguous. Trimming left V 2 bases short and J 1 base short, with 5 bases between. From germline, CDR1 is MGHDK and CDR2 SYGVNS. The CDR3 contains 13 residues. In DNA, the CDR3 is TGTGCCAGCAGTGAAACATGGAACACTGAAGCTTTCTTT. It specifies CASSETWNTEAFF.

Details on this clone: This may come from a read error, since a much larger clone is one base off. Other DNA sequences in the same sample also yield this CDR3. The chain couples TRBV6-6 to TRBJ1-5; 10 bases map to TRBD1. In germline, CDR1 is MNHNY, CDR2 SVGAGI (reference sequence). The CDR3 extends over 16 amino acids. The CDR3: CASSTRGQGRYQPQHF. CDR3 DNA: TGTGCTAGCAGTACTCGGGGACAGGGGAGATATCAGCCCCAGCATTTT.

This chain links TRBV7-2 with TRBJ1-3; TRBD1 agrees at 7 bases. The CDR3 has 15 residues. Germline trimming cut 5 bases from V and 8 bases from J; bases unmatched to any gene: 12. Per the germline V gene, CDR1 is SGHTA and CDR2 is FQGNSA. The CDR3 DNA follows: TGTGCCAGCAGCCAGAACCCTCGACAGGGACACACCATATATTTT. Its protein product is CASSQNPRQGHTIYF.

V usage is TRBV7-9 and J usage is TRBJ2-3; TRBD2 is a possible D gene (6 bases). CDR1 is SEHNR and CDR2 is FQNEAQ in the germline V gene (reference sequence). There are 14 residues in the CDR3. Deletions cut 5 bases from V and 8 bases from J, with 17 bases between. This chain's CDR3 is CASSLKGLVPTQYF. The CDR3 DNA reads as TGTGCCAGCAGCCTCAAGGGACTGGTCCCTACGCAGTATTTT.

The rearrangement links TRBV10-3 to TRBJ2-7; perhaps TRBD1 as D (6 bases). CDR1 is ENHRY, CDR2 SYGVKD, per germline. The CDR3 spans 14 residues. Trimming removed 8 bases at V and 6 bases at J, with 20 bases between. The CDR3 loop reads CAIRRQVGEGEQYF. The CDR3 DNA is TGTGCCATCCGAAGACAGGTCGGAGAAGGCGAGCAGTACTTC.

V usage is TRBV9 and J usage is TRBJ2-1; 14 bases agree with TRBD2. Germline CDR1 SGDLS, CDR2 YYNGEE. The V segment lost 0 bases and the J segment 7 bases; nucleotides outside the gene matches: 3. The CDR3 consists of 16 residues. CDR3 amino acids: CASSVGGTSGRNEQFF. The CDR3 nucleotides are TGTGCCAGCAGCGTAGGGGGGACTAGCGGGAGAAATGAGCAGTTCTTC.

The chain employs TRBV6-2 or TRBV6-3 and TRBJ2-7; 12 positions match TRBD1. The germline V gene encodes CDR1 MNHEY and CDR2 SVGEGT. V lost 6 bases to trimming and J lost 6 bases; unmatched junction nucleotides: 12. CDR3 size: 16 residues. CDR3 sequence: CASSRGTGGLDGEQYF. The CDR3 bases are TGTGCCAGCAGCAGAGGGACAGGGGGCCTTGACGGCGAGCAGTACTTC.

The V call is TRBV5-1, the J call TRBJ1-5; possible D gene TRBD1, 6 bases. Trimming cost V 0 bases and J 5 bases, with 6 bases left between them. The CDR3 sequence is 13 residues long. The germline gives CDR1 SGHRS, CDR2 YFSETQ. The CDR3 is CASSLDRDQPQHF. In DNA, the CDR3 is TGCGCCAGCAGCTTGGACAGGGATCAGCCCCAGCATTTT.

The rearrangement joins TRBV28 to TRBJ1-2; TRBD1 matches 11 bases. In germline, CDR1 is MDHEN, CDR2 SYDVKM. The CDR3 is 13 amino acids. With 10 bases clipped from V and 2 bases from J, the junction kept 3 bases outside the gene matches. CDR3: CATGTGGNYGYTF. DNA for the CDR3: TGTGCCACCGGGACAGGGGGGAACTATGGCTACACCTTC.

The chain employs TRBV7-3 and TRBJ1-6; 8 nucleotides line up with TRBD1. The CDR3 is 14 amino acids. Germline V gene lookup returns CDR1 SGHTA and CDR2 FQGTGA. The trim removed 4 bases at V and 7 bases at J, leaving 3 bases unmatched. The CDR3 DNA is TGTGCCAGCAGCTCTCAGGGGGCAAATTCACCCCTCCACTTT. This sequence encodes CASSSQGANSPLHF.

The chain carries TRBV6-5 and TRBJ1-4; 11 nucleotides match TRBD1. The J segment lost 10 bases and the V segment lost 4 bases, leaving 5 bases of the junction unmatched. This CDR3 contains 14 residues. CDR1 and CDR2 from the germline V gene are MNHEY and SVGAGI. CDR3 region: CASSSGTGGRKLFF. DNA of the CDR3: TGTGCCAGCAGTTCCGGGACAGGGGGACGAAAACTGTTTTTT.

The chain recombines TRBV5-1 with TRBJ1-5; D ambiguous. The CDR3 is made up of 14 amino acids. Germline values: CDR1 SGHRS, CDR2 YFSETQ. The V end lost 0 bases, the J end lost 3 bases, and 7 bases lay between the germline ends. The CDR3 DNA reads TGCGCCAGCAGCTTGGACGGTAACAATCAGCCCCAGCATTTT. Residues: CASSLDGNNQPQHF. Together with reference TRBV5-1 and TRBJ1-5, the CDR3 gives the full variable domain: KAGVTQTPRYLIKTRGQQVTLSCSPISGHRSVSWYQQTPGQGLQFLFEYFSETQRNKGNFPGRFSGRQFSNSRSEMNVSTLELGDSALYLCASSLDGNNQPQHFGDGTRLSIL.

This chain connects TRBV5-4 to TRBJ2-3; perhaps TRBD2 as D (6 bases). This CDR3 has 12 amino acids. Trimming took 4 bases from V and 9 from J, leaving 12 bases between them. From germline, CDR1 is SGHNT and CDR2 YYREEE (reference sequence). This CDR3 reads CASSAGLSTQYF. DNA of the CDR3: TGTGCCAGCAGCGCCGGACTAAGCACGCAGTATTTT.

The chain is built from TRBV6-6 and TRBJ1-1, with 8 bases identical to TRBD1. This CDR3 has 16 residues. Germline loops: CDR1 MNHNY, CDR2 SVGAGI (reference sequence). V lost 5 bases to trimming and J lost 0 bases; unmatched junction nucleotides: 8. The CDR3 DNA reads TGTGCCAGCAGTCGACTATCGGGACAGGTGAACACTGAAGCTTTCTTT. It specifies CASSRLSGQVNTEAFF.

This rearrangement joins TRBV28 to TRBJ1-5; D may be TRBD1 (5 bases). The CDR3 sequence is 16 residues long. CDR1 and CDR2 from the germline V gene are MDHEN and SYDVKM. Trimming left V 2 bases short and J 4 bases short, with 15 bases between. In DNA form, the CDR3 reads TGTGCCAGCAGTTTAAGGTGGGGCGTGGGAAATCAGCCCCAGCATTTT. It encodes CASSLRWGVGNQPQHF.

The chain joins TRBV12-3 or TRBV12-4 to TRBJ1-1, with a weak D call TRBD1 (6 bases). This CDR3 spans 13 amino acids. V was pared by 3 bases and J by 3 bases, with 8 bases between. The CDR3 protein is CASSFRGYTEAFF. DNA of the CDR3: TGTGCCAGCAGTTTTAGGGGGTACACTGAAGCTTTCTTT.

The chain uses TRBV5-1 and TRBJ2-1; 10 bases match TRBD1. Germline CDR1 SGHRS, CDR2 YFSETQ. After removal of 0 bases from V and 3 bases from J, the junction contained 3 bases not matched to a gene. CDR3 size: 16 residues. The CDR3 sequence: CASSLVGDRGYNEQFF. CDR3 DNA: TGCGCCAGCAGCTTGGTCGGGGACAGGGGCTACAATGAGCAGTTCTTC.

The chain carries TRBV18 and TRBJ1-5, with no clear D. CDR3 length: 15 amino acids. Germline V gene data show CDR1 as KGHSH and CDR2 as LQKENI. V was pared by 2 bases and J by 5 bases, with 13 bases between. CDR3 amino acids: CASSPTTLRDQPQHF. The CDR3 coding sequence is TGTGCCAGCTCACCAACGACTCTTCGGGATCAGCCCCAGCATTTT.